This T cell receptor beta chain comes out of a study of CD8+CD57+ T cells in acquired aplastic anemia. Across the whole study: Sorted CD4+ and CD8+ cells gave a mean 3.2 ug DNA, range 0.2 to 27.4 ug.

Sequencing involved patients with CD8+CD57+ cell expansion previously shown by flow cytometry. Severe acquired aplastic anemia affected all patients. Investigators profiled TCR beta VDJ and CDR3 from genomic DNA template. From the reads, TCRdb called clonotypes with MiXCR, one entry per CDR3 protein. The repertoire has about 180,000 distinct CDR3 sequences, more than 45% of them found once; the top ten carry more than 0.95%. Trimming cost V 4 bases and J 4 bases; bases outside gene matches: 4. Germline CDR1 SGHAT, CDR2 FQDESV (reference sequence). This CDR3 region has 15 residues. The TCR sequence derives from a human donor with aplastic anemia. The chain carries TRBV11-1 and TRBJ2-3, with 11 bases identical to TRBD2. The sequencing input was sorted CD4+, CD8+, or CD8+CD57+ T cells (not recorded which) from PBMCs. The CDR3 bases are TGTGCCAGCAGCTCGCTAGCGGGGGGTTCAGATACGCAGTATTTT. This codes for CASSSLAGGSDTQYF.